Listed below are T cell receptor beta chains from one sample, sequenced in a study of beta chain features in type 1 diabetes. The protocol was immunoSEQ multiplex PCR, while the TCRdb copy is restricted to in-frame clones and leaves out a portion. The table has 50,000 or so clones, roughly 48% seen once; the top ten hold around 0.13%. What was sequenced was stem cell memory CD4+ T cells from blood. The receptors stem from a man in his thirties or forties with type 1 diabetes. Both conserved end residues are part of each CDR3. The order of the fields is V gene, D gene, J gene, clone size, CDR3 DNA, CDR3 protein. The D gene is left open where the match is weak. Size is omitted from some rows. Given values are once, few, many or a class for expanded clones.

TRBV7-8	TRBD2	TRBJ2-1	.	TGTGCCAGCAGCTTATGGGGCTGGGGGACTAGCGGGAGGAAAGATCAAGAGGATGAGCAGTTCTTC	CASSLWGWGTSGRKDQEDEQFF
TRBV29-1	.	TRBJ2-5	few	TGCAGCGCCTCGTTAAGTCAGGAGACCCAGTACTTC	CSASLSQETQYF
TRBV11-2	.	TRBJ2-1	.	TGTGCCAGCAGCCCCCTTAATGAGCAGTTCTTC	CASSPLNEQFF
TRBV5-1	TRBD1	TRBJ2-5	few	TGCGCCAGCAGCTGGAGACAGGGGGGAGGCGAGACCCAGTACTTC	CASSWRQGGGETQYF
TRBV6-5	TRBD1	TRBJ2-7	.	TGTGCCAGCGCGAGATCGGACAGGTCCTACGAGCAGTACTTC	CASARSDRSYEQYF
TRBV6-1	TRBD2	TRBJ2-1	.	TGTGCCAGCAGCGAACTATTCACTAGCGTGGAGCAGTTCTTC	CASSELFTSVEQFF
TRBV5-1	.	TRBJ2-7	.	TGCGCCAGCAGCTTGGCGGCTAGCGCTGGCGAGCAGTACTTC	CASSLAASAGEQYF
TRBV29-1	TRBD2	TRBJ2-1	.	TGCAGCGTTGATCGGCTAGCGGGAGAGGGTGAGCAGTTCTTC	CSVDRLAGEGEQFF
TRBV5-1	TRBD1	TRBJ1-2	few	TGCGCCAGCAGCTTGGGACAGGGAGGCTACACCTTC	CASSLGQGGYTF
TRBV4-3	TRBD2	TRBJ2-2	.	TGCGCCAGCAGCCACCGACTAGCGGGAACGAACACCGGGGAGCTGTTTTTT	CASSHRLAGTNTGELFF
TRBV7-2	TRBD1	TRBJ1-5	.	TGTGCCAGCAGCTGGGACAGGGGATATCAGCCCCAGCATTTT	CASSWDRGYQPQHF
TRBV5-1	TRBD2	TRBJ2-7	.	TGCGCCAGCCGCCTAACTAGCGGGAGGCAATACGAGCAGTACTTC	CASRLTSGRQYEQYF
TRBV27	TRBD1	TRBJ2-7	.	TGTGCCAGCAGCCCCCTGACAGGGTCCTACGAGCAGTACTTC	CASSPLTGSYEQYF
TRBV2	.	TRBJ1-5	.	TGTGCCAGCAGCCGAGAGACAGAGAATCAGCCCCAGCATTTT	CASSRETENQPQHF
TRBV27	TRBD2	TRBJ2-1	.	TGTGCCAGCAGTTCACGGACTAGCGGGACCAACAATGAGCAGTTCTTC	CASSSRTSGTNNEQFF
TRBV2	.	TRBJ1-1	.	TGTGCCAGCTTATTCTGGAACACTGAAGCTTTCTTT	CASLFWNTEAFF
TRBV7-2	TRBD2	TRBJ2-1	.	TGTGCCAGCTGGGACCCAGGGAGGGGTTACAATGAGCAGTTCTTC	CASWDPGRGYNEQFF
TRBV30	TRBD1	TRBJ1-4	.	TGTGCCTGGAGCACCGGGACAGCTAATGAAAAACTGTTTTTT	CAWSTGTANEKLFF
TRBV27	.	TRBJ2-4	few	TGTGCCAGCAGTTTATCTGGGAGAAACATTCAGTACTTC	CASSLSGRNIQYF
TRBV19	TRBD2	TRBJ2-3	few	TGTGCCAGTAGGCCGACTAGCGGATACACAGATACGCAGTATTTT	CASRPTSGYTDTQYF
TRBV19	.	TRBJ1-2	.	TGTGCCAGTAGGAGCCCAGGGTATGGCTACACCTTC	CASRSPGYGYTF
TRBV6-5	.	TRBJ2-7	few	TGTGCCAGCAGTACATGGACCGGGAACTACGAGCAGTACTTC	CASSTWTGNYEQYF
TRBV29-1	TRBD1	TRBJ1-2	few	TGCAGCGTTGCCGGGACAGTGGTTGGCTATGGCTACACCTTC	CSVAGTVVGYGYTF
TRBV18	TRBD2	TRBJ2-1	few	TGTGCCAGCTCACTCACTAGCGGGAGTCATGAGCAGTTCTTC	CASSLTSGSHEQFF
TRBV15	TRBD1	TRBJ2-7	few	TGTGCCACCAGCAGAGGTAGGGACAGGTCCTACTACGAGCAGTACTTC	CATSRGRDRSYYEQYF
TRBV5-6	.	TRBJ2-6	.	TGTGCCAGCAGCTTGATGTCCTCTAGTTCCAACGTCCTGACTTTC	CASSLMSSSSNVLTF